This is a list of T cell receptor beta chains from one sample in a study of Graves' ophthalmopathy and Graves' hyperthyroidism. TCRdb itself ran the multiplex PCR reads through MiXCR, one entry per CDR3 protein. The sample shows 400,000 or so distinct CDR3 sequences, roughly 17% of them seen only once. Sequencing was performed on peripheral blood. The receptor source for this set is an adult woman with stable Graves' hyperthyroidism. Both conserved end residues are part of each CDR3. A D gene is named only where the DNA matches it firmly. Clone size is shown for a subset of rows, as once, few, many or a class of expanded clone.

>many|TRBV28|.|TRBJ1-2|15
CASSLSPGRNYGYTF
TGTGCCAGCAGTTTATCCCCCGGGAGGAACTATGGCTACACCTTC
>.|TRBV12-3/TRBV12-4|.|TRBJ2-5|13
CASCPVGRETQYF
TGTGCCAGCTGCCCCGTGGGGAGGGAGACCCAGTACTTC
>many|TRBV27|.|TRBJ2-7|14
CASQPRPASIEQYF
TGTGCCAGTCAACCGCGCCCGGCTAGTATCGAGCAGTACTTC
>many|TRBV12-5|TRBD2|TRBJ2-7|13
CASSLGRVYEQYF
TGTGCTAGTAGCCTGGGGAGGGTCTACGAGCAGTACTTC
>many|TRBV2|.|TRBJ2-7|14
CASSEARFPYEQYF
TGTGCCAGCAGTGAAGCAAGGTTTCCCTACGAGCAGTACTTC
>many|TRBV19|TRBD1|TRBJ1-2|15
CASSQQGARAHGYTF
TGTGCCAGTAGTCAACAGGGGGCTCGGGCGCATGGCTACACCTTC
>many|TRBV5-1|TRBD2|TRBJ2-2|17
CASSLAGAGRGTGELFF
TGCGCCAGCAGCTTGGCCGGAGCGGGACGAGGGACCGGGGAGCTGTTTTTT
>many|TRBV19|.|TRBJ2-7|13
CASSMGTTYEQYF
TGTGCCAGTAGTATGGGTACAACCTACGAGCAGTACTTC
>many|TRBV11-2|TRBD2|TRBJ2-7|18
CASSLGPYWASGIYEQYF
TGTGCCAGCAGCTTGGGACCCTATTGGGCTAGCGGGATTTACGAGCAGTACTTC
>many|TRBV2|TRBD2|TRBJ2-5|16
CASSVWTSGRQETQYF
TGTGCCAGCAGTGTTTGGACTAGCGGGAGGCAAGAGACCCAGTACTTC
>many|TRBV6-1|.|TRBJ2-5|15
CASSPGLLYQETQYF
TGTGCCAGCAGTCCTGGACTGCTGTACCAAGAGACCCAGTACTTC
>many|TRBV27|TRBD1|TRBJ2-5|16
CASSLGYRGTVETQYF
TGTGCCAGCAGTTTAGGGTACAGGGGGACGGTCGAGACCCAGTACTTC
>many|TRBV25-1|.|TRBJ2-5|14
CASSEFGVGETQYF
TGTGCCAGCAGTGAGTTCGGAGTGGGGGAGACCCAGTACTTC
>many|TRBV14|.|TRBJ2-5|15
CASSQYRAIQETQYF
TGTGCCAGCAGCCAATACCGTGCTATCCAAGAGACCCAGTACTTC
>.|TRBV4-1|.|TRBJ1-1|17
CASSNPLLGAEKTEAFF
TGCGCCAGCAGCAATCCGCTACTCGGGGCCGAGAAAACTGAAGCTTTCTTT
>.|TRBV18|TRBD1|TRBJ1-2|15
CASSPPGQGAYGYTF
TGTGCCAGCTCACCACCGGGACAGGGGGCCTATGGCTACACCTTC
>.|TRBV27|.|TRBJ2-7|11
CASGVGVEQYF
TGTGCCAGCGGGGTTGGGGTGGAGCAGTACTTC
>few|TRBV12-3/TRBV12-4|TRBD1|TRBJ2-7|15
CASTTGGTGGQAEYF
TGTGCCAGCACCACTGGGGGGACAGGGGGTCAAGCGGAGTACTTC
>many|TRBV6-1|.|TRBJ2-7|12
CATPPGGYEQYF
TGTGCCACCCCCCCAGGAGGCTACGAGCAGTACTTC
>many|TRBV29-1|.|TRBJ1-2|12
CSLEKGGYGYTF
TGCAGCCTTGAGAAGGGGGGCTATGGCTACACCTTC
>once|TRBV12-3/TRBV12-4|.|TRBJ1-2|14
CASRGQAFYYGYTF
TGTGCCAGCAGAGGCCAGGCCTTTTACTATGGTTACACCTTC
>many|TRBV29-1|.|TRBJ1-3|16
CSVDPRGRGDGNTIYF
TGCAGCGTTGACCCCCGTGGCAGGGGAGATGGAAACACCATATATTTT
>many|TRBV5-1|.|TRBJ2-5|15
CASSLGGIPQETQYF
TGCGCCAGCAGCTTGGGCGGAATCCCCCAAGAGACCCAGTACTTC
>many|TRBV6-2/TRBV6-3|TRBD1|TRBJ2-7|18
CASSTGEKGAAANYEQYF
TGTGCCAGCAGTACCGGGGAGAAGGGGGCAGCGGCAAACTACGAGCAGTACTTC
>.|TRBV11-2|TRBD1|TRBJ2-5|17
CASSLDRGQGALETQYF
TGTGCCAGCAGCTTAGATCGGGGACAGGGGGCTTTGGAGACCCAGTACTTC
>many|TRBV12-3/TRBV12-4|.|TRBJ1-1|14
CASSLVGRGTEAFF
TGTGCCAGCAGTTTAGTTGGACGGGGGACTGAAGCTTTCTTT
>many|TRBV5-1|TRBD1|TRBJ1-1|16
CASSRGQGAGNTEAFF
TGCGCCAGCAGCCGGGGACAGGGGGCAGGAAACACTGAAGCTTTCTTT
>few|TRBV5-6|.|TRBJ1-2|16
CASSSPSRGAHYGYTF
TGTGCCAGCAGCTCGCCTTCGCGGGGCGCCCACTATGGCTACACCTTC